These 9 T cell receptor beta chains share one sample of origin, sequenced in a study of T cell responses to AZD1222 COVID-19 vaccine. TCRdb keeps only in-frame clones here, not all; method: immunoSEQ multiplex PCR. Of 150,000 to 200,000 clones in the sample, 94% were seen once. The source material was peripheral blood, sampled on day 0 of AZD1222 vaccination. Receptors were obtained from an adult in good health.

This clone was picked up one time. The rearrangement links TRBV30 to TRBJ2-1; D call uncertain. The CDR3 is 14 amino acids. V shed 0 bases and J shed 3 bases, with 9 bases lying between them. Germline V gene data show CDR1 as GTSNPN and CDR2 as SVGIG (reference sequence). The CDR3 region has the DNA TGTGCCTGGAGTGTAGGTCGGGTCTACAATGAGCAGTTCTTC. Its translation is CAWSVGRVYNEQFF.

The rearrangement joins TRBV5-4 to TRBJ2-6; D could derive from TRBD1 or TRBD2 (6 bases each). V was clipped by 0 bases and J by 0 bases, with 16 bases between them. Germline V lookup: CDR1 SGHNT, CDR2 YYREEE (reference sequence). The CDR3 loop spans 19 amino acids. The CDR3 nucleotides are TGTGCCAGCAGCTTGGCCGGAAGGGGGGTGGCCTCTGGGGCCAACGTCCTGACTTTC. Translated: CASSLAGRGVASGANVLTF.

This sequence joins TRBV19 and TRBJ2-1; 8 bases agree with TRBD2. Per the germline V gene, CDR1 is LNHDA and CDR2 is SQIVND (reference sequence). The V segment lost 7 bases and the J segment 3 bases; nucleotides outside the gene matches: 5. The CDR3 totals 14 residues. The CDR3 nucleotides are TGTGCCAGTATCGGGGGGGTTTTCTACAATGAGCAGTTCTTC. Translation: CASIGGVFYNEQFF.

The chain combines TRBV4-1 with TRBJ2-7; D is unresolved. Looked up from germline, CDR1 is MGHRA and CDR2 is YSYEKL. The CDR3 has 16 amino acids. V lost 0 bases, J lost 1 base, and 13 bases lay in between. The CDR3 is CASSQDRSGPSYEQYF. Here the CDR3 DNA reads TGCGCCAGCAGCCAAGATAGGTCTGGACCATCCTACGAGCAGTACTTC.

This clone was counted a single time. This sequence joins TRBV4-2 and TRBJ1-3; D gene ambiguous. V was trimmed by 2 bases and J by 4 bases, leaving 12 bases between them. CDR3 size: 15 residues. CDR1 is LGHNA, CDR2 YNFKEQ, per germline. CDR3 coding DNA: TGTGCCAGCAGCCAAATATTGGTTGGGGGAAACACCATATATTTT. Amino acids: CASSQILVGGNTIYF.

The chain combines TRBV27 with TRBJ1-5, with unresolved D. V gave up 6 bases and J gave up 1 base, with 7 bases separating them. This CDR3 is built from 13 residues. Looked up from germline, CDR1 is MNHEY and CDR2 is SMNVEV (reference sequence). CDR3 protein: CASRKGSNQPQHF. The CDR3 DNA sequence: TGTGCCAGCAGGAAAGGAAGCAATCAGCCCCAGCATTTT.

This clone came up once. V usage is TRBV5-6 and J usage is TRBJ2-5; D perhaps matches TRBD1 (5 bases). This CDR3 has 14 amino acids. Germline loops: CDR1 SGHDT, CDR2 YYEEEE. The V end was cut by 2 bases, the J end by 4 bases, with 12 bases between. CDR3 DNA sequence: TGTGCCAGCAGCTTTTTGGTGGGGCGAGAGACCCAGTACTTC. Translating gives CASSFLVGRETQYF.

The rearrangement links TRBV30 to TRBJ1-4; no firm D call. Germline V gene sequence: CDR1 GTSNPN, CDR2 SVGIG (reference sequence). The CDR3 spans 14 residues. V was clipped by 2 bases and J by 8 bases, with 15 bases between them. CDR3 region: CAWSTTAFGEKLFF. The CDR3 DNA reads as TGTGCCTGGAGTACTACCGCCTTCGGGGAAAAACTGTTTTTT.

V and J are TRBV19 and TRBJ2-1; perhaps TRBD2 as D (5 bases). This CDR3 has 18 amino acids. V was pared by 3 bases and J by 2 bases, with 20 bases between. Germline-derived CDR1 and CDR2 are LNHDA and SQIVND (reference sequence). CDR3 sequence reads: CASSIGFFSRAPYNEQFF. The CDR3 DNA sequence: TGTGCCAGTAGTATCGGTTTCTTTTCGAGGGCGCCCTACAATGAGCAGTTCTTC.